The clone carrying this T cell receptor (beta chain) occurred once. What it binds is not known. This sample is drawn from a study of CD8+ T cells in alopecia areata. In the study overall: Patients in the study were on tofacitinib for 6 to 18 months, then off it for 6 months. Study results and limitations: Besides other cells, scalp samples also yield sequences of resident alphabeta T cells from normal skin.

The CDR3 is 14 amino acids. Per germline, CDR1 SGHNT and CDR2 YYREEE (reference sequence). V shed 4 bases and J shed 4 bases, with 14 bases lying between them. Sequencing templates came from extracted RNA that was reverse transcribed into cDNA. The data were produced by immunoSEQ multiplex PCR, yet TCRdb's version contains in-frame clones alone and is incomplete. Here the sample spans 100,000 to 150,000 clones, about 46% being singletons. The chain carries TRBV5-4 and TRBJ1-1, with D unresolved. This clonotype was obtained from a human donor with alopecia areata. The sequenced sample was CD8+ T cells sorted from blood, obtained at week 0. The CDR3 DNA reads TGTGCCAGCAGCGTGAAGGGAGGCGGCACTGAAGCTTTCTTT. Translating gives CASSVKGGGTEAFF.